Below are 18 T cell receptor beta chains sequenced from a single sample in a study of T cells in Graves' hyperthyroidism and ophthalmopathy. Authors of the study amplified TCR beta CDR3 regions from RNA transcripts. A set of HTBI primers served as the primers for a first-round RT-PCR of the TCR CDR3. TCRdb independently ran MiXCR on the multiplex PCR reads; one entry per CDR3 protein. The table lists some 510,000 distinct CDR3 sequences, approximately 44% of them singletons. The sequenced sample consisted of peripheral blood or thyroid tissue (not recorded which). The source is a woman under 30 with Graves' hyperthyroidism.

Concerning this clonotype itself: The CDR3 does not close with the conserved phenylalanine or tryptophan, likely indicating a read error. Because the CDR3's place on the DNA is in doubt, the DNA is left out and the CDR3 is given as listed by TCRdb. CDR3 sequence: CSARDLAGGTS. V is TRBV20-1 and J is TRBJ2-7; the table's D call, TRBD1, has no DNA check behind it. The CDR3 totals 11 residues, both ends included. CDR1 is DFQATT, CDR2 SNEGSKA, per germline (reference sequence).

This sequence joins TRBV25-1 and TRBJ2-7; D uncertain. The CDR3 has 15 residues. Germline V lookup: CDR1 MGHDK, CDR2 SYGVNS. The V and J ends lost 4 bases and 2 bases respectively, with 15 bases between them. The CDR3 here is CASSASTLFPYEQYF. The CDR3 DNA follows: TGTGCCAGCAGTGCGTCAACTCTATTCCCCTACGAGCAGTACTTC.

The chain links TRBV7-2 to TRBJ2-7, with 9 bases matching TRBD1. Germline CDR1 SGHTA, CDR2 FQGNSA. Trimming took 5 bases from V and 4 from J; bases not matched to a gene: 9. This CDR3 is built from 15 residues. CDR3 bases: TGTGCCAGCAGCATCCCGGGACAGGGCAGGTACGAGCAGTACTTC. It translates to CASSIPGQGRYEQYF.

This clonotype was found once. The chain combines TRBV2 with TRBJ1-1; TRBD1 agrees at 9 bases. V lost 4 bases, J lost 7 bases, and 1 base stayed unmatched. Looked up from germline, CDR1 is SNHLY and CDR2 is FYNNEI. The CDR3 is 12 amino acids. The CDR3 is CASSAGQGEAFF. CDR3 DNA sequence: TGTGCCAGCAGTGCGGGACAGGGTGAAGCTTTCTTT.

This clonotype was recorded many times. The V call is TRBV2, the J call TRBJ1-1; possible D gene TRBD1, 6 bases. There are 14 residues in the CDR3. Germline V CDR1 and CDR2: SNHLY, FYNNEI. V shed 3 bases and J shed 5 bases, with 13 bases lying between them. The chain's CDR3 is CASSDSQGRTEAFF. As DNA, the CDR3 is TGTGCCAGCAGTGACAGCCAGGGGAGGACTGAAGCTTTCTTT.

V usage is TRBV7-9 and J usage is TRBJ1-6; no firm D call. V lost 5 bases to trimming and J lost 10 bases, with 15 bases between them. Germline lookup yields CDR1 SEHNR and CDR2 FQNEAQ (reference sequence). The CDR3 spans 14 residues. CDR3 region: CASSPLGTTSPLHF. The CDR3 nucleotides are TGTGCCAGCAGCCCCCTCGGAACAACCTCACCCCTCCACTTT.

As DNA, the CDR3 is TGTGCCACCAGTGATTACGGACTCCCCGGGGAGCTGTTTTTT. The encoded protein is CATSDYGLPGELFF. V gene TRBV24-1 combines with J gene TRBJ2-2; D is possibly TRBD2 (5 bases). Trimming cost V 2 bases and J 6 bases, with 9 bases left between them. The CDR3 loop spans 14 amino acids. Germline V lookup: CDR1 KGHDR, CDR2 SFDVKD.

CDR3 in amino acids: CASSPSSGNSPLHF. The CDR3 DNA reads as TGTGCCAGCTCACCGAGTTCCGGCAATTCACCCCTCCACTTT. The chain joins TRBV2 to TRBJ1-6; no clear D. This CDR3 has 14 amino acids. CDR1 is SNHLY and CDR2 is FYNNEI in the germline V gene. The V end lost 8 bases, the J end lost 7 bases, and 15 bases lay between the germline ends.

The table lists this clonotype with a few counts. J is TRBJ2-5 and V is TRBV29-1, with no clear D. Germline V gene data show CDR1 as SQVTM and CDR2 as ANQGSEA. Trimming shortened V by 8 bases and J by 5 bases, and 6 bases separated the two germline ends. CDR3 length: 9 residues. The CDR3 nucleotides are TGCAGCCCTGGGGAGACCCAGTACTTC. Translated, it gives CSPGETQYF. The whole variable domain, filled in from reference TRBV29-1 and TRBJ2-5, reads SAVISQKPSRDICQRGTSLTIQCQVDSQVTMMFWYRQQPGQSLTLIATANQGSEATYESGFVIDKFPISRPNLTFSTLTVSNMSPEDSSIYLCSPGETQYFGPGTRLLVL.

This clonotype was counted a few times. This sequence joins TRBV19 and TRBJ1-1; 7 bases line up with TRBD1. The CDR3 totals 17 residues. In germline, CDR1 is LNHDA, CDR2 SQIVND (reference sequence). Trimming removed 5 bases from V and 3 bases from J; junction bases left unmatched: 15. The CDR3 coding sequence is TGTGCCAGTAGTCATGGAAGGGGGCCGGTCACGGACACTGAAGCTTTCTTT. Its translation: CASSHGRGPVTDTEAFF.

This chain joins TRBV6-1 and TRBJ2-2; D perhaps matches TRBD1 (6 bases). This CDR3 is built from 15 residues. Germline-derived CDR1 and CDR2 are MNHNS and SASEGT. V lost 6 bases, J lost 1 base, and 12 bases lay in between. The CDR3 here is CASRPQGKNTGELFF. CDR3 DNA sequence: TGTGCCAGCAGGCCACAGGGAAAGAACACCGGGGAGCTGTTTTTT.

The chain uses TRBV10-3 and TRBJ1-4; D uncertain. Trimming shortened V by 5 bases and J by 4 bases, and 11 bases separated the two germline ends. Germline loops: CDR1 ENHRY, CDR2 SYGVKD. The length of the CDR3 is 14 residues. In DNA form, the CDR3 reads TGTGCCATCAGTTACGGTGAAAATAATGAAAAACTGTTTTTT. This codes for CAISYGENNEKLFF.

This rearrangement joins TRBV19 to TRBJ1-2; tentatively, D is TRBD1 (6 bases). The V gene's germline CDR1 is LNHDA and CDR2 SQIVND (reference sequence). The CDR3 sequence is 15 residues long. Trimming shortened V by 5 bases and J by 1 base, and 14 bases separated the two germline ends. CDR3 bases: TGTGCCAGTAGTTTGGGGGCAGGGGATAACTATGGCTACACCTTC. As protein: CASSLGAGDNYGYTF.

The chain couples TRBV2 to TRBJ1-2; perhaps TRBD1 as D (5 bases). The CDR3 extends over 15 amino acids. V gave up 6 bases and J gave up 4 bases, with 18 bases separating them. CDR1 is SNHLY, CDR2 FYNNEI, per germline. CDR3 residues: CASSLDSIDFYGYTF. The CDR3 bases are TGTGCCAGCAGCCTCGACAGCATCGACTTCTATGGCTACACCTTC.

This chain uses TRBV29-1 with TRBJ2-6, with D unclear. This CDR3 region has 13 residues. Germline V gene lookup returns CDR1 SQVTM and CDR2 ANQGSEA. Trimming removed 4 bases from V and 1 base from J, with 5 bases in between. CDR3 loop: CSVGDSGANVLTF. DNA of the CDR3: TGCAGCGTTGGAGATTCTGGGGCCAACGTCCTGACTTTC.

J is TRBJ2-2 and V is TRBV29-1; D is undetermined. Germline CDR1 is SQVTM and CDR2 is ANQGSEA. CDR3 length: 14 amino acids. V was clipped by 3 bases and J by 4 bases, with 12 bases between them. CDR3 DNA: TGCAGCGTTGAGACGGACGGATTCACCGGGGAGCTGTTTTTT. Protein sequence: CSVETDGFTGELFF.

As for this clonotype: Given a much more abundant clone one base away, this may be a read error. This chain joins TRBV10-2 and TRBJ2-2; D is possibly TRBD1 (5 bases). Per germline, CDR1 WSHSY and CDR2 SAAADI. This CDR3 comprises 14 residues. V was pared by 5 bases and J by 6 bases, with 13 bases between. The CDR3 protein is CASSPFQGSGELFF. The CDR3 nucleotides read TGCGCCAGCAGTCCCTTCCAGGGTTCCGGGGAGCTGTTTTTT.

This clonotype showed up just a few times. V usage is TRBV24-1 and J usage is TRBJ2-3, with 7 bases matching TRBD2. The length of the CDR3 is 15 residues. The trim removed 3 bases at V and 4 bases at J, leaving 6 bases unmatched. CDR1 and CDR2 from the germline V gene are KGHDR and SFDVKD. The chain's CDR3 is CATSDGRELSDTQYF. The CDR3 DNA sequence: TGTGCCACCAGTGATGGGCGGGAGTTATCAGATACGCAGTATTTT.